This record concerns one T cell receptor (beta chain) sequence. This record comes from a study of control samples from healthy donors and cancer patients. The method was immunoSEQ multiplex PCR; TCRdb's version includes in-frame clones alone and lacks a portion of them. The sample records some 130,000 clones, about 95% being singletons. The ends were cut back, 5 bases at V and 1 base at J, with 14 bases in the middle. This CDR3 has 16 amino acids. Germline loops: CDR1 SEHNR, CDR2 FQNEAQ (reference sequence). The TCR comes from a man between 25 and 39 years old in good health. The chain couples TRBV7-9 to TRBJ2-2; D is unclear. Sequencing was done on a sample of blood. The CDR3 protein is CASSPQGVLNTGELFF. Here the CDR3 DNA reads TGTGCCAGCAGCCCTCAAGGAGTTCTGAACACCGGGGAGCTGTTTTTT.